These 3 T cell receptor beta chains were all obtained from the same sample, sequenced in a study of T cell responses to AZD1222 COVID-19 vaccine. The table came from immunoSEQ multiplex PCR; TCRdb's copy has only in-frame clones and leaves some out. The data show around 150,000 clones, 94% seen once. This sample comprised peripheral blood, obtained on day 0 of AZD1222 vaccination. These receptors were obtained from an adult in good health.

The rearrangement links TRBV27 to TRBJ2-7, with D unclear. This CDR3 has 15 amino acids. The V end was cut by 6 bases, the J end by 0 bases, with 15 bases between. Per the germline V gene, CDR1 is MNHEY and CDR2 is SMNVEV (reference sequence). For the CDR3, the DNA is TGTGCCAGCAGGGGAACGATGGTTCCCTCCTACGAGCAGTACTTC. It codes for CASRGTMVPSYEQYF.

J is TRBJ2-2 and V is TRBV19, with a weak D call TRBD2 (6 bases). The germline V gene has CDR1 LNHDA and CDR2 SQIVND (reference sequence). The V gene lost 0 bases and the J gene lost 4 bases, with 6 bases spanning the gap. The CDR3 sequence is 14 residues long. CDR3: CASSIDGGTGELFF. The CDR3 coding sequence is TGTGCCAGTAGTATAGACGGGGGCACCGGGGAGCTGTTTTTT.

This rearrangement joins TRBV7-9 to TRBJ2-7; 10 positions match TRBD1. The CDR3 extends over 16 amino acids. The trim removed 2 bases at V and 3 bases at J, leaving 7 bases unmatched. Germline CDR1 is SEHNR and CDR2 is FQNEAQ (reference sequence). CDR3 sequence: CASSLRRDRGVYEQYF. The CDR3 DNA is TGTGCCAGCAGCTTAAGAAGGGACAGGGGCGTCTACGAGCAGTACTTC.